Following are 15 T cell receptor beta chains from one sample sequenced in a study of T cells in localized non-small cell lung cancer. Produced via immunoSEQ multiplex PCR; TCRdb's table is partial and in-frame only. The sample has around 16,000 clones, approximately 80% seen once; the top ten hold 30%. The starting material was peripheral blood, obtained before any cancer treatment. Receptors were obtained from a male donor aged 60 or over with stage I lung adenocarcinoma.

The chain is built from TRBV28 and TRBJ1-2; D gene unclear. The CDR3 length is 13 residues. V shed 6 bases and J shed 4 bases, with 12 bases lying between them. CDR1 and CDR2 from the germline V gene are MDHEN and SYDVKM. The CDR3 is CASSTGSGYGYTF. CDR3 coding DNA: TGTGCCAGCAGCACCGGGTCGGGCTATGGCTACACCTTC.

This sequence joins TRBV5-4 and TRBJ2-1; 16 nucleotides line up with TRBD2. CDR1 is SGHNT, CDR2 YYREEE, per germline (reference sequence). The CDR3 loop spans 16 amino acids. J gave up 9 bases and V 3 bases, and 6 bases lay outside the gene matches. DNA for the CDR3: TGTGCCAGCAGCTCCGGGACTAGCGGGGGGGCGGGTGAGCAGTTCTTC. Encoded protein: CASSSGTSGGAGEQFF.

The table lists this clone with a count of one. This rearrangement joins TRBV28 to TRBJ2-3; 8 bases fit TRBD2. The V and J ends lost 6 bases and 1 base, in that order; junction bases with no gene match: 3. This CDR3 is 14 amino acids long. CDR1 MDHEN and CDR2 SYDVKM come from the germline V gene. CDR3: CASRFSGGTDTQYF. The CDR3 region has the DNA TGTGCCAGCAGATTTAGCGGGGGCACAGATACGCAGTATTTT.

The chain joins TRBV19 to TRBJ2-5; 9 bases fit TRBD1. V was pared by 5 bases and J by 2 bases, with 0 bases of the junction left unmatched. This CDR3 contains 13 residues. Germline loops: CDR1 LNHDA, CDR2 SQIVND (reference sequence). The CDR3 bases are TGTGCCAGTAGTGGACAGGGGCAAGAGACCCAGTACTTC. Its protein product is CASSGQGQETQYF.

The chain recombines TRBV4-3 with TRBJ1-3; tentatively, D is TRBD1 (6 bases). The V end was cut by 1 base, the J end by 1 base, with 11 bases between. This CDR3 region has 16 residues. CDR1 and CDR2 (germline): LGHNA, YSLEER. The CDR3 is CASSQALTGSGNTIYF. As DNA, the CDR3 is TGCGCCAGCAGCCAAGCCCTGACAGGATCTGGAAACACCATATATTTT.

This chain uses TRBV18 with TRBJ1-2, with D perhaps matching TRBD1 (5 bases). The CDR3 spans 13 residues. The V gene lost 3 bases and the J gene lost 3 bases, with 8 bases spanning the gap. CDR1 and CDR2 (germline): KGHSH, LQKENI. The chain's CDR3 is CASSPGGDYGYTF. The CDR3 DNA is TGTGCCAGCTCACCTGGGGGAGACTATGGCTACACCTTC.

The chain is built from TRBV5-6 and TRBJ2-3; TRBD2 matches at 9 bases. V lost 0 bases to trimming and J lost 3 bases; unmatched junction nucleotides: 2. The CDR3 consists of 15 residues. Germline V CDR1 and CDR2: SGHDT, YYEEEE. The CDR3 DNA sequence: TGTGCCAGCAGCTTGGACGCGGGGGGGACAGATACGCAGTATTTT. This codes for CASSLDAGGTDTQYF. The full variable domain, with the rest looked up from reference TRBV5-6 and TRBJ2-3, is DAGVTQSPTHLIKTRGQQVTLRCSPKSGHDTVSWYQQALGQGPQFIFQYYEEEERQRGNFPDRFSGHQFPNYSSELNVNALLLGDSALYLCASSLDAGGTDTQYFGPGTRLTVL.

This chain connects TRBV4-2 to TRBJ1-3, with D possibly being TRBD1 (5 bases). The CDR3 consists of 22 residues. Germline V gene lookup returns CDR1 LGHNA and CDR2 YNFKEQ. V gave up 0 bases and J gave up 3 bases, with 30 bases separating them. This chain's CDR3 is CASSQDPAGPGIPSHRGNTIYF. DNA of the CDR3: TGTGCCAGCAGCCAAGATCCAGCGGGGCCGGGGATACCATCTCACCGTGGAAACACCATATATTTT.

CDR3 in DNA: TGTGCCAGCAGCAACCTCCTTGAGCAGTTCTTC. It translates to CASSNLLEQFF. The chain carries TRBV7-2 and TRBJ2-1, with D unclear. CDR3 length: 11 amino acids. V shed 5 bases and J shed 9 bases, with 8 bases lying between them. Germline loops: CDR1 SGHTA, CDR2 FQGNSA.

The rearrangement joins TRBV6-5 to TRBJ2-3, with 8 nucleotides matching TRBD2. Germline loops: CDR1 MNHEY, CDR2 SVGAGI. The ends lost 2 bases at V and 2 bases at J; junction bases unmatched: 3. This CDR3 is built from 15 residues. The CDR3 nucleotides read TGTGCCAGCAGTTACGAGCGGGAGCCCACAGATACGCAGTATTTT. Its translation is CASSYEREPTDTQYF.

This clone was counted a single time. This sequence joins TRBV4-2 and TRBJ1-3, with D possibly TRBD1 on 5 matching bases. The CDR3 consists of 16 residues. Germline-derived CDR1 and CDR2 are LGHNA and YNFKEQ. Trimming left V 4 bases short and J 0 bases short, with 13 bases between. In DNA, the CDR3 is TGTGCCAGCAGCCCCGCCGGGACTAACTCTGGAAACACCATATATTTT. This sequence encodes CASSPAGTNSGNTIYF.

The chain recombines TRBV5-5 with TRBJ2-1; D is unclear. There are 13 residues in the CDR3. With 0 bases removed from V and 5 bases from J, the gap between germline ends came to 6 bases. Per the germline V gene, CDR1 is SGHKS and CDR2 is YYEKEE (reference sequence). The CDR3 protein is CASSLDRDNEQFF. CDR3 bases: TGTGCCAGCAGCTTGGACAGAGACAATGAGCAGTTCTTC.

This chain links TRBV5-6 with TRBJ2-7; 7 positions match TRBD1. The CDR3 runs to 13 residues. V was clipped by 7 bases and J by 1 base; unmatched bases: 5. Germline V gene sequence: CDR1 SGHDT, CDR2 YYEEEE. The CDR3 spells CASRQGPSYEQYF. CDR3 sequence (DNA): TGTGCCAGCCGACAGGGACCGTCCTACGAGCAGTACTTC.

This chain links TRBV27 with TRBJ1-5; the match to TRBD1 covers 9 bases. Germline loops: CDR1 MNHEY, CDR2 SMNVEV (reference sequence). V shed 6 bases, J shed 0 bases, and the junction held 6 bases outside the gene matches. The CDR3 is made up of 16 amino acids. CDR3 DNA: TGTGCCAGCAGGTCCGGGACAGGGAGTAGCAATCAGCCCCAGCATTTT. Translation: CASRSGTGSSNQPQHF.

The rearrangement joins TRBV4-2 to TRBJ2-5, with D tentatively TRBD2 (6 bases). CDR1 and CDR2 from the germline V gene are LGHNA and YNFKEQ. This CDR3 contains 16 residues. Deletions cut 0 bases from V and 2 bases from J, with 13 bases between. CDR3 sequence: CASSQERSGRQETQYF. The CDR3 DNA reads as TGTGCCAGCAGCCAAGAACGGAGCGGGCGTCAAGAGACCCAGTACTTC.